This T cell receptor beta chain appears in the sequencing data of a study of cytomegalovirus exposure and HLA in healthy donors. The PCR used 60 Vbeta and 13 Jbeta primers. This table comes from immunoSEQ multiplex PCR, and its TCRdb copy is limited to in-frame clones, with some not included. The sample has 150,000 to 200,000 clones, around three quarters seen once; the top ten hold around 1.6%. The clonotype originates from a woman under 40 in good health and CMV-seronegative. The source material was PBMCs.

The CDR3 here is CSVLLFRQGRDEQYF. DNA for the CDR3: TGCAGCGTGCTTTTATTTCGACAGGGCCGGGACGAGCAGTACTTC. The genes are TRBV29-1 and TRBJ2-7; 7 bases line up with TRBD1. With V trimmed by 6 bases and J by 5 bases, 16 bases remained unmatched. This CDR3 is built from 15 residues. From germline, CDR1 is SQVTM and CDR2 ANQGSEA.